One sample yielded the 20 T cell receptor beta chains listed below, sequenced in a study of T cell responses to AZD1222 COVID-19 vaccine (dated by TCRdb to about 2021). Sample time point, as interpreted from the label and publication: baseline before first vaccination. To prepare the library, the immunoSEQ multiplex PCR assay was applied. Here the immuneACCESS table is served through TCRdb, limited to in-frame sequences with V and J called. Missing clones are a known gap in these copies; in checked studies unresolved V genes cover under half, and the rest lacks a known reason. A total of nearly 110,000 clones appear in this sample, roughly 90% of them only once. Approximately 4.3% of the sample comes from the top ten. Sequencing was performed on peripheral blood, taken on day 0 of AZD1222 vaccination. The receptors come from an adult in good health.

This chain joins TRBV29-1 and TRBJ2-5; D might be TRBD1 (7 bases). CDR3 length: 14 amino acids. CDR1 SQVTM and CDR2 ANQGSEA come from the germline V gene. The V gene lost 3 bases and the J gene lost 4 bases, with 15 bases spanning the gap. CDR3 nucleotide sequence: TGCAGCGTTGAGGCGGACAGGCGGGGAGAGACCCAGTACTTC. Its translation: CSVEADRRGETQYF.

The V call is TRBV19, the J call TRBJ2-1; a possible D gene is TRBD2 (7 bases). The CDR3 has 16 residues. V dropped 6 bases and J dropped 6 bases, with 21 bases sitting between them. Germline loops: CDR1 LNHDA, CDR2 SQIVND (reference sequence). Here the CDR3 reads CASSRVAGAGGNEQFF. In DNA form, the CDR3 reads TGTGCCAGTAGCCGAGTGGCGGGGGCAGGTGGCAATGAGCAGTTCTTC. The complete variable domain, with remaining parts taken from reference TRBV19 and TRBJ2-1, reads DGGITQSPKYLFRKEGQNVTLSCEQNLNHDAMYWYRQDPGQGLRLIYYSQIVNDFQKGDIAEGYSVSREKKESFPLTVTSAQKNPTAFYLCASSRVAGAGGNEQFFGPGTRLTVL.

The chain couples TRBV25-1 to TRBJ2-3; D gene uncertain. V lost 4 bases to trimming and J lost 6 bases, with 8 bases between them. CDR1 is MGHDK, CDR2 SYGVNS, per germline. The CDR3 has 12 amino acids. As DNA, the CDR3 is TGTGCCAGCAGTGGAAGGGTGGATACGCAGTATTTT. It specifies CASSGRVDTQYF.

The J gene is TRBJ2-7, the V gene TRBV9; D is ambiguous. V was pared by 2 bases and J by 5 bases, with 11 bases between. The V gene's germline CDR1 is SGDLS and CDR2 YYNGEE. The CDR3 runs 13 residues. The CDR3 nucleotides read TGTGCCAGCAGCGTCGGTTTACCTGACGAGCAGTACTTC. Encoded protein: CASSVGLPDEQYF. Full variable domain (remainder filled in from reference TRBV9 and TRBJ2-7): DSGVTQTPKHLITATGQRVTLRCSPRSGDLSVYWYQQSLDQGLQFLIQYYNGEERAKGNILERFSAQQFPDLHSELNLSSLELGDSALYFCASSVGLPDEQYFGPGTRLTVT.

The gene calls are TRBV10-3 and TRBJ2-7, with D tentatively TRBD1 (5 bases). The CDR3 has 12 amino acids. The V gene lost 10 bases and the J gene lost 4 bases, with 14 bases spanning the gap. Germline loops: CDR1 ENHRY, CDR2 SYGVKD. The CDR3 DNA reads as TGTGCCACTACGCTAGGGGATTACGAGCAGTACTTC. Translating it yields CATTLGDYEQYF.

The chain is built from TRBV2 and TRBJ1-4, with 9 positions matching TRBD1. V dropped 6 bases and J dropped 3; count of bases not matched to a gene: 8. Germline V gene lookup returns CDR1 SNHLY and CDR2 FYNNEI. The length of the CDR3 is 16 residues. The CDR3 sequence: CASRGQGLGSNEKLFF. DNA for the CDR3: TGTGCCAGCAGAGGACAGGGGCTGGGATCTAATGAAAAACTGTTTTTT. The full variable domain, its missing parts supplied by reference TRBV2 and TRBJ1-4, is EPEVTQTPSHQVTQMGQEVILRCVPISNHLYFYWYRQILGQKVEFLVSFYNNEISEKSEIFDDQFSVERPDGSNFTLKIRSTKLEDSAMYFCASRGQGLGSNEKLFFGSGTQLSVL.

The V call is TRBV4-3, the J call TRBJ2-1, with 7 bases lining up with TRBD2. Trimming at V came to 4 bases and at J to 5 bases, leaving 11 bases not matched to a gene. CDR1 LGHNA and CDR2 YSLEER come from the germline V gene. The CDR3 length is 16 residues. Here the CDR3 DNA reads TGCGCCAGCAGCCCCAGGTCTGGCGGGGGAAACAATGAGCAGTTCTTC. This gives the protein CASSPRSGGGNNEQFF.

The rearrangement uses TRBV12-3 or TRBV12-4 and TRBJ2-2; D uncertain. The CDR3 has 13 amino acids. The V end lost 2 bases, the J end lost 0 bases, and 1 base lay between the germline ends. The DNA for the CDR3 is TGTGCCAGCAGTTTAACGAACACCGGGGAGCTGTTTTTT. This translates into CASSLTNTGELFF.

V gene TRBV2 combines with J gene TRBJ1-6; 8 nucleotides agree with TRBD1. V was pared by 6 bases and J by 10 bases, with 8 bases of the junction left unmatched. The germline V gene has CDR1 SNHLY and CDR2 FYNNEI. This CDR3 has 14 amino acids. The CDR3 region has the DNA TGTGCCAGCAGCCTGACAGGGGCAGGGTCACCCCTCCACTTT. Protein product: CASSLTGAGSPLHF.

The CDR3 spells CASSPRLRGKGTNEKLFF. The CDR3 bases are TGTGCCAGCAGCCCGCGTTTGAGGGGAAAAGGAACTAATGAAAAACTGTTTTTT. This chain joins TRBV14 and TRBJ1-4; TRBD1 might be the D (5 bases). Per germline, CDR1 SGHDN and CDR2 FVKESK. This CDR3 is 18 amino acids long. The V end was cut by 4 bases, the J end by 1 base, with 19 bases between.

The chain uses TRBV28 and TRBJ2-3; possible D gene TRBD2, 7 bases. Per the germline V gene, CDR1 is MDHEN and CDR2 is SYDVKM. The CDR3 runs to 16 residues. V lost 3 bases to trimming and J lost 8 bases, with 21 bases between them. The DNA of the CDR3 is TGTGCCAGCAGTTTTGGGGGGGGGCCACCCGGTGGTACGCAGTATTTT. As protein: CASSFGGGPPGGTQYF. The variable domain in full, completed from reference TRBV28 and TRBJ2-3, reads DVKVTQSSRYLVKRTGEKVFLECVQDMDHENMFWYRQDPGLGLRLIYFSYDVKMKEKGDIPEGYSVSREKKERFSLILESASTNQTSMYLCASSFGGGPPGGTQYFGPGTRLTVL.

This chain connects TRBV28 to TRBJ1-1; D uncertain. The CDR3 length is 14 residues. The V end lost 3 bases, the J end lost 0 bases, and 8 bases lay between the germline ends. Per the germline V gene, CDR1 is MDHEN and CDR2 is SYDVKM. The CDR3 here is CASSFGWLNTEAFF. The CDR3 bases are TGTGCCAGCAGTTTCGGCTGGTTGAACACTGAAGCTTTCTTT. Complete variable domain (other parts from reference TRBV28 and TRBJ1-1): DVKVTQSSRYLVKRTGEKVFLECVQDMDHENMFWYRQDPGLGLRLIYFSYDVKMKEKGDIPEGYSVSREKKERFSLILESASTNQTSMYLCASSFGWLNTEAFFGQGTRLTVV.

This clone has a single count. The chain combines TRBV6-1 with TRBJ2-5, with 7 bases matching TRBD2. CDR3 size: 15 residues. Germline V lookup: CDR1 MNHNS, CDR2 SASEGT. V dropped 2 bases and J dropped 5; count of bases not matched to a gene: 8. The CDR3 nucleotides read TGTGCCAGCAGTGAATACTTGGGGGGAGGGGAGACCCAGTACTTC. It encodes CASSEYLGGGETQYF.

This chain uses TRBV6-5 with TRBJ1-6, with TRBD1 as a possible D gene (6 bases). The germline gives CDR1 MNHEY, CDR2 SVGAGI. V was trimmed by 0 bases and J by 6 bases, leaving 12 bases between them. CDR3 size: 16 residues. The chain's CDR3 is CASSYSNQGPNSPLHF. CDR3 nucleotide sequence: TGTGCCAGCAGTTACTCGAATCAGGGGCCTAATTCACCCCTCCACTTT.

V usage is TRBV15 and J usage is TRBJ2-1; the D gene is possibly TRBD2 (7 bases). V dropped 5 bases and J dropped 10 bases, with 18 bases sitting between them. Germline CDR1 is LNHNV and CDR2 is YYDKDF (reference sequence). The CDR3 runs to 14 residues. The CDR3 nucleotides read TGTGCCACCAGCCGGGGAGGGGGGATTGGGGAGCAGTTCTTC. It specifies CATSRGGGIGEQFF.

This rearrangement joins TRBV11-2 to TRBJ1-2; no reliable D call. The V end was cut by 5 bases, the J end by 0 bases, with 16 bases between. The CDR3 contains 16 residues. CDR1 SGHAT and CDR2 FQNNGV come from the germline V gene. The CDR3 is CASSPTRATPNYGYTF. The CDR3 DNA is TGTGCCAGCAGCCCGACGAGGGCGACCCCTAACTATGGCTACACCTTC.

J is TRBJ2-2 and V is TRBV6-5, with D perhaps TRBD1 (5 bases). V was pared by 6 bases and J by 6 bases, with 11 bases between. CDR1 and CDR2 from the germline V gene are MNHEY and SVGAGI. This CDR3 comprises 13 residues. The CDR3 DNA reads as TGTGCCAGCAGGACAGATTACGCCGGGGAGCTGTTTTTT. It encodes CASRTDYAGELFF.

This rearrangement joins TRBV19 to TRBJ2-7; the D is unclear. CDR1 is LNHDA, CDR2 SQIVND, per germline (reference sequence). The CDR3 is 13 residues long. V lost 3 bases to trimming and J lost 6 bases, with 12 bases between them. This CDR3 is CASSIEARSEQYF. In DNA, the CDR3 is TGTGCCAGTAGTATTGAAGCGAGATCCGAGCAGTACTTC.

CDR3 region: CASSRQTNTEAFF. The DNA of the CDR3 is TGTGCCAGCAGTCGACAGACTAACACTGAAGCTTTCTTT. The chain joins TRBV27 to TRBJ1-1; maybe TRBD1 (5 bases). Germline CDR1 is MNHEY and CDR2 is SMNVEV (reference sequence). Trimming shortened V by 5 bases and J by 2 bases, and 9 bases separated the two germline ends. The CDR3 consists of 13 residues.

The rearrangement joins TRBV4-1 to TRBJ2-7; the match to TRBD1 covers 10 bases. The CDR3 has 15 amino acids. J gave up 5 bases and V 4 bases, and 8 bases lay outside the gene matches. The germline V gene encodes CDR1 MGHRA and CDR2 YSYEKL. CDR3 protein: CASSPPGQGSHEQYF. Written as DNA, the CDR3 is TGCGCCAGCAGCCCCCCGGGACAGGGGTCCCACGAGCAGTACTTC.